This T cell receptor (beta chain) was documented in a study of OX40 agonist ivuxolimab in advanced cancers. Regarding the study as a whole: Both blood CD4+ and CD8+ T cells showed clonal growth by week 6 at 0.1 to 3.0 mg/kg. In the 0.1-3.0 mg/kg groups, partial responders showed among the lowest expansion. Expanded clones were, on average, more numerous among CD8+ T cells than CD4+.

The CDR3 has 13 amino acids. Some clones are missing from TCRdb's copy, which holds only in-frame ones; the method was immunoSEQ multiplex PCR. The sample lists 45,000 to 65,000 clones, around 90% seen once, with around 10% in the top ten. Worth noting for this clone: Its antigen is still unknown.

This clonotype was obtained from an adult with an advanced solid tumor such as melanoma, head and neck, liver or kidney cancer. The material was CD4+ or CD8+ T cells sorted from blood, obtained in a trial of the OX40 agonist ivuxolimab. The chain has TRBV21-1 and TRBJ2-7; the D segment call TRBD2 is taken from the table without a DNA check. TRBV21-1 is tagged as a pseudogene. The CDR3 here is CASPTQAGGYQYV. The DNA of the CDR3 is TGTGCCAGCCCCACCCAGGCTGGAGGGTATCAGTACGTC.